This T cell receptor beta chain was observed in a study of a mutant IDH1 vaccine in newly diagnosed glioma. About the study: First vaccine doses came 4-6 weeks after radiotherapy alone, or with temozolomide cycles.

Time point given: week 47, end of study. Each vaccine dose was 300 ug of mutant IDH1 20-mer peptide, with topical imiquimod. Newly diagnosed WHO grade 3 or 4 IDH1-mutant, ATRX-lost astrocytomas were identified in the donors. Sequenced by immunoSEQ multiplex PCR; TCRdb stores in-frame clones only, minus some. This table holds fewer than 95,000 clones, more than 80% found once. In its sample, this clone was seen a few times. Its antigen is as yet unknown. CDR1 is MNHNS and CDR2 is SASEGT in the germline V gene. The CDR3 covers 15 residues. V was clipped by 6 bases and J by 2 bases; unmatched bases: 9. This clonotype was obtained from a man in his forties with glioma. The chain employs TRBV6-1 and TRBJ2-5; the match to TRBD2 covers 7 bases. This specimen consisted of PBMCs, obtained from a glioma patient whose treatment included an IDH1 peptide vaccine. The CDR3 DNA reads TGTGCCAGCAGGAGAGCGGGGTCCCCGCAAGAGACCCAGTACTTC. It is translated as CASRRAGSPQETQYF.